A single sample is the source of the 25 T cell receptor beta chains below, sequenced in a study of response to subunit inactivated influenza vaccine. TCRdb recomputed calls from the RT-PCR reads with MiXCR, one row per CDR3 protein. The profile shows 650,000 to 800,000 distinct CDR3 sequences, approximately 13% of them singletons. The sample here was PBMCs from blood, taken roughly 15 days before vaccination. The receptors stem from a man aged 50 to 59 who received an inactivated influenza vaccine.

The sample holds a few counts of this clonotype. The chain combines TRBV25-1 with TRBJ2-1; D assignment may be TRBD1 or TRBD2 (5 bases each). Germline CDR1 is MGHDK and CDR2 is SYGVNS. The V gene lost 1 base and the J gene lost 3 bases, with 10 bases spanning the gap. The CDR3 has 15 residues. As DNA, the CDR3 is TGTGCCAGCAGTGAATCGGGGACGGTCTACAATGAGCAGTTCTTC. This translates into CASSESGTVYNEQFF.

This clonotype was found a few times. This sequence joins TRBV2 and TRBJ1-2; D possibly corresponds to TRBD1 (6 bases). The CDR3 is 14 residues long. Germline CDR1 SNHLY, CDR2 FYNNEI. V lost 4 bases and J lost 5, with 14 bases in between. The DNA of the CDR3 is TGTGCCAGCAGTGTTGGACAGCTACCTTATGGCTACACCTTC. It specifies CASSVGQLPYGYTF.

This clonotype was recorded a few times. The gene calls are TRBV5-1 and TRBJ2-3; 15 bases are shared with TRBD2. V shed 3 bases, J shed 6 bases, and the junction held 5 bases outside the gene matches. The CDR3 runs to 16 residues. CDR1 and CDR2 (germline): SGHRS, YFSETQ. CDR3 DNA sequence: TGCGCCAGCAGCTCAGGGACTAGCGGGAGGTCGGATACGCAGTATTTT. This codes for CASSSGTSGRSDTQYF. The full variable domain, with the rest looked up from reference TRBV5-1 and TRBJ2-3, is KAGVTQTPRYLIKTRGQQVTLSCSPISGHRSVSWYQQTPGQGLQFLFEYFSETQRNKGNFPGRFSGRQFSNSRSEMNVSTLELGDSALYLCASSSGTSGRSDTQYFGPGTRLTVL.

The J gene is TRBJ1-5, the V gene TRBV29-1; 8 nucleotides agree with TRBD1. Germline V gene lookup returns CDR1 SQVTM and CDR2 ANQGSEA. J lost 2 bases, V lost 6 bases, and 9 bases had no gene match. The CDR3 is 15 residues long. CDR3 DNA sequence: TGCAGCGTCCTTGTGACAGGGGATGGCAATCAGCCCCAGCATTTT. Translated: CSVLVTGDGNQPQHF.

This clonotype was observed many times. The gene calls are TRBV2 and TRBJ2-5, with D uncertain. This CDR3 has 14 amino acids. Germline lookup yields CDR1 SNHLY and CDR2 FYNNEI. Trimming stripped 3 bases from V and 1 base from J, with 9 bases between. The CDR3 here is CASSDQLSQETQYF. Written as DNA, the CDR3 is TGTGCCAGCAGTGACCAACTGTCCCAAGAGACCCAGTACTTC.

This clonotype was seen repeatedly, ten times or more. The junction departs from the called germline gene at one end, perhaps through a read error. This chain uses TRBV12-3 or TRBV12-4 with TRBJ1-2; weak D call: TRBD1 (6 bases). The CDR3 is made up of 12 amino acids. CDR3 region: CASSLGGGGYTF. Here the CDR3 DNA reads TGTGCCAGCAGCTTAGGGGGGGGAGGCTACACCTTC.

The chain's CDR3 is CASSRASGGADEQFF. The CDR3, as DNA: TGCGCCAGCAGCCGGGCTAGCGGGGGGGCCGATGAGCAGTTCTTC. The chain carries TRBV5-1 and TRBJ2-1, with 12 positions matching TRBD2. Germline CDR1 reads SGHRS; CDR2 reads YFSETQ. The CDR3 runs to 15 residues. The V and J ends lost 4 bases and 8 bases, in that order; junction bases with no gene match: 7.

V and J are TRBV27 and TRBJ2-7; 7 bases map to TRBD2. Trimming took 5 bases from V and 9 from J; bases not matched to a gene: 16. The germline CDR1 and CDR2 sequences are MNHEY and SMNVEV (reference sequence). The CDR3 spans 15 residues. The CDR3 nucleotides read TGTGCCAGCAGTCCCGGGGGGAGCTGGGTATCGGGGCAGTACTTC. This sequence encodes CASSPGGSWVSGQYF.

Only a few counts were recorded for this clonotype. The V and J genes are TRBV12-3 or TRBV12-4 and TRBJ2-1; 8 nucleotides line up with TRBD2. J lost 0 bases, V lost 3 bases, and 7 bases had no gene match. This CDR3 is 17 amino acids long. The CDR3 DNA is TGTGCCAGCAGTTTTGTCCGCGGGAGGCGCTCCTACAATGAGCAGTTCTTC. Translation gives CASSFVRGRRSYNEQFF.

The rearrangement joins TRBV6-6 to TRBJ1-1; D not resolved. V was shortened by 7 bases and J by 3 bases, with 12 bases between the two germline ends. CDR3 length: 13 residues. From germline, CDR1 is MNHNY and CDR2 SVGAGI (reference sequence). CDR3 nucleotide sequence: TGTGCCAGCACCTTAAAGAGGGACACTGAAGCTTTCTTT. Its protein product is CASTLKRDTEAFF.

A few counts support this clonotype. J is TRBJ2-2 and V is TRBV5-1; 8 bases fit TRBD2. Germline CDR1 reads SGHRS; CDR2 reads YFSETQ. There are 14 residues in the CDR3. After removal of 4 bases from V and 7 bases from J, the junction contained 6 bases not matched to a gene. CDR3: CASSPGGRGGELFF. The DNA of the CDR3 is TGCGCCAGCAGCCCGGGGGGGCGAGGCGGGGAGCTGTTTTTT.

This sequence joins TRBV7-9 and TRBJ1-1; no clear D. Germline-derived CDR1 and CDR2 are SEHNR and FQNEAQ (reference sequence). This CDR3 is built from 13 residues. V gave up 6 bases and J gave up 5 bases, with 13 bases separating them. The CDR3 DNA reads as TGTGCCAGCAGTATGGACCCTTGGACTGAAGCTTTCTTT. This codes for CASSMDPWTEAFF.

The genes are TRBV12-5 and TRBJ2-2; D gene uncertain. Trimming left V 6 bases short and J 5 bases short, with 7 bases between. The CDR3 has 12 residues. Germline V gene lookup returns CDR1 LGHNT and CDR2 FRNRAP. For the CDR3, the DNA is TGTGCTAGTGGGACGGAGACCGGGGAGCTGTTTTTT. Translated: CASGTETGELFF.

This clonotype has a handful of counts. The chain has TRBV3-1 and TRBJ2-7; TRBD2 matches at 9 bases. Losses at the gene ends were 3 bases for V and 5 bases for J; bases not matched to a gene: 8. This CDR3 has 15 residues. In germline, CDR1 is LGHDT, CDR2 YNNKEL (reference sequence). The CDR3 sequence: CASSQTSGASNEQYF. In DNA form, the CDR3 reads TGTGCCAGCAGCCAGACTAGCGGTGCGTCGAACGAGCAGTACTTC.

Ten or more counts support this clonotype. The rearrangement uses TRBV29-1 and TRBJ2-5; no firm D call. This CDR3 is 14 amino acids long. V was trimmed by 7 bases and J by 5 bases, leaving 20 bases between them. Germline V gives CDR1 SQVTM, CDR2 ANQGSEA. The DNA of the CDR3 is TGCAGCGCCCTCGGACGTATCGGCGAGGAGACCCAGTACTTC. It encodes CSALGRIGEETQYF. The full variable domain, completed using reference TRBV29-1 and TRBJ2-5, is SAVISQKPSRDICQRGTSLTIQCQVDSQVTMMFWYRQQPGQSLTLIATANQGSEATYESGFVIDKFPISRPNLTFSTLTVSNMSPEDSSIYLCSALGRIGEETQYFGPGTRLLVL.

This clonotype was seen many times. This rearrangement joins TRBV3-1 to TRBJ1-3; D gene ambiguous. V lost 5 bases and J lost 1, with 6 bases in between. The CDR3 consists of 13 residues. Germline-derived CDR1 and CDR2 are LGHDT and YNNKEL (reference sequence). The CDR3 DNA follows: TGTGCCAGCAGCGCTCTATCTGGAAACACCATATATTTT. It is translated as CASSALSGNTIYF.

This clonotype was observed a single time. The chain couples TRBV2 to TRBJ2-3, with 8 bases fitting TRBD2. V lost 11 bases to trimming and J lost 4 bases; unmatched junction nucleotides: 20. This CDR3 has 17 amino acids. Germline CDR1 reads SNHLY; CDR2 reads FYNNEI. Here the CDR3 DNA reads TGTGCCCTCTGTTTAAGTCCACCCCGGGGGGGGTCAGATACGCAGTATTTT. Amino acid sequence: CALCLSPPRGGSDTQYF.

This clonotype showed up just a few times. The chain joins TRBV28 to TRBJ2-2, with TRBD2 as a possible D gene (5 bases). Per the germline V gene, CDR1 is MDHEN and CDR2 is SYDVKM. Trimming removed 8 bases from V and 8 bases from J, with 6 bases in between. This CDR3 is built from 10 residues. Here the CDR3 reads CASEGGELFF. In DNA, the CDR3 is TGTGCCAGCGAGGGAGGGGAGCTGTTTTTT.

This clonotype was seen many times. The chain uses TRBV20-1 and TRBJ2-7; TRBD2 agrees at 7 bases. The germline CDR1 and CDR2 sequences are DFQATT and SNEGSKA (reference sequence). After removal of 6 bases from V and 1 base from J, the junction contained 12 bases not matched to a gene. The CDR3 contains 15 residues. CDR3 bases: TGCAGTGCCTCAGACGGCGGGGGAGTGTCCTACGAGCAGTACTTC. Its translation is CSASDGGGVSYEQYF.

J is TRBJ2-7 and V is TRBV29-1; TRBD1 aligns across 7 bases. The ends lost 1 base at V and 4 bases at J; junction bases unmatched: 10. CDR3 length: 15 residues. Germline values: CDR1 SQVTM, CDR2 ANQGSEA. The CDR3 region is CSVEGRSGGTYEQYF. CDR3 nucleotide sequence: TGCAGCGTTGAAGGTCGGTCAGGGGGTACGTACGAGCAGTACTTC.

The CDR3 region has the DNA TGTGCCACCAGAGGCCCCCTTGCTCTAGCCAAAAACATTCAGTACTTC. Its protein product is CATRGPLALAKNIQYF. The chain couples TRBV15 to TRBJ2-4; D gene uncertain. The CDR3 totals 16 residues. Germline V gives CDR1 LNHNV, CDR2 YYDKDF (reference sequence). Trimming shortened V by 6 bases and J by 0 bases, and 15 bases separated the two germline ends.

The chain links TRBV4-3 to TRBJ2-1, with no clear D. CDR3 length: 15 amino acids. The germline V and J ends were trimmed by 0 bases and 4 bases, with 10 bases remaining between them. From germline, CDR1 is LGHNA and CDR2 YSLEER. The CDR3 loop is CASSQDIADYNEQFF. The CDR3 DNA is TGCGCCAGCAGCCAAGATATCGCAGATTACAATGAGCAGTTCTTC.

This clonotype was picked up a small number of times. The V call is TRBV6-1, the J call TRBJ2-2; the match to TRBD2 covers 9 bases. J was trimmed by 7 bases and V by 7 bases; bases with no gene match: 7. This CDR3 spans 14 amino acids. Germline V gene lookup returns CDR1 MNHNS and CDR2 SASEGT. This chain's CDR3 is CASTQRGDHGELFF. In DNA form, the CDR3 reads TGTGCCAGCACCCAGCGGGGGGATCACGGGGAGCTGTTTTTT.

The gene calls are TRBV5-1 and TRBJ2-7, with D unresolved. Trimming took off 5 bases at V and 0 bases at J, with 12 bases between the two ends. Germline loops: CDR1 SGHRS, CDR2 YFSETQ. The CDR3 loop spans 14 amino acids. CDR3 bases: TGCGCCAGCAGGAGCGCCGTGTACTCCTACGAGCAGTACTTC. Its translation: CASRSAVYSYEQYF.

This clonotype came up a few times. V and J are TRBV4-1 and TRBJ2-7; 8 bases map to TRBD1. V lost 2 bases to trimming and J lost 3 bases; unmatched junction nucleotides: 6. This CDR3 comprises 15 residues. The germline V gene has CDR1 MGHRA and CDR2 YSYEKL. The CDR3 DNA sequence: TGCGCCAGCAGCCAACCCAGGACAGGGAACTACGAGCAGTACTTC. It encodes CASSQPRTGNYEQYF.